This is a list of T cell receptor beta chains from one sample in a study of Tregs in tolerant kidney transplant recipients. Some clones are missing from TCRdb's copy, which holds only in-frame ones; the method was immunoSEQ multiplex PCR. The data show some 64,000 clones, more than 95% seen once. The sample here was Tregs from blood, taken before the transplant. Receptors originate from a human donor who received a combined kidney and bone marrow transplant. The CDR3 runs from the conserved cysteine through the conserved F or W. Each record gives: J gene, clone size, V gene, D gene, CDR3 protein, CDR3 DNA. The D gene is left open where the match is weak. Size tells how often a clone was seen (once, few, many) or the class of an expanded clone, and some rows leave it out.

j_call: TRBJ1-2; clone_size: once; v_call: TRBV11-3; d_call: NA; cdr3_aa: CASSPNGGLPNYGYTF; cdr3_nt: TGTGCCAGCAGCCCAAACGGAGGGTTGCCGAACTATGGCTACACCTTC
j_call: TRBJ2-7; clone_size: NA; v_call: TRBV14; d_call: TRBD1; cdr3_aa: CASSHLRQGAGYEQYF; cdr3_nt: TGTGCCAGCAGCCACCTCAGACAGGGGGCAGGCTACGAGCAGTACTTC
j_call: TRBJ2-1; clone_size: NA; v_call: TRBV10-3; d_call: TRBD2; cdr3_aa: CAIRATSGNEQFF; cdr3_nt: TGTGCCATCAGGGCGACTAGCGGCAATGAGCAGTTCTTC
j_call: TRBJ1-1; clone_size: once; v_call: TRBV7-7; d_call: NA; cdr3_aa: CASSPPTGPNTEAFF; cdr3_nt: TGTGCCAGCAGCCCTCCGACAGGTCCTAACACTGAAGCTTTCTTT
j_call: TRBJ2-1; clone_size: NA; v_call: TRBV5-1; d_call: TRBD2; cdr3_aa: CASSFWGGENEQFF; cdr3_nt: TGCGCCAGCAGCTTTTGGGGGGGAGAGAATGAGCAGTTCTTC
j_call: TRBJ1-5; clone_size: NA; v_call: TRBV7-2; d_call: NA; cdr3_aa: CASSSGLGWQPQHF; cdr3_nt: TGTGCCAGCAGCTCAGGGCTGGGTTGGCAGCCCCAGCATTTT
j_call: TRBJ2-7; clone_size: NA; v_call: TRBV5-1; d_call: NA; cdr3_aa: CASSLQGSEQYF; cdr3_nt: TGCGCCAGCAGCTTGCAAGGGAGCGAGCAGTACTTC
j_call: TRBJ1-2; clone_size: NA; v_call: TRBV5-5; d_call: NA; cdr3_aa: CASSGGGNYGYTF; cdr3_nt: TGTGCCAGCAGCGGCGGCGGTAACTATGGCTACACCTTC
j_call: TRBJ2-7; clone_size: NA; v_call: TRBV7-3; d_call: TRBD1; cdr3_aa: CASSDQTGINEQYF; cdr3_nt: TGTGCCAGCAGCGACCAGACAGGGATCAACGAGCAGTACTTC
j_call: TRBJ1-2; clone_size: NA; v_call: TRBV6-5; d_call: TRBD1; cdr3_aa: CASSPYRGRVGYTF; cdr3_nt: TGTGCCAGCAGTCCCTACAGGGGGCGGGTTGGCTACACCTTC
j_call: TRBJ2-3; clone_size: NA; v_call: TRBV29-1; d_call: TRBD2; cdr3_aa: CSVNGLAGGPDTQYF; cdr3_nt: TGCAGCGTTAACGGACTAGCGGGAGGGCCAGATACGCAGTATTTT
j_call: TRBJ1-5; clone_size: NA; v_call: TRBV6-6; d_call: NA; cdr3_aa: CASKGGVGNQPQHF; cdr3_nt: TGTGCCAGCAAGGGGGGGGTAGGCAATCAGCCCCAGCATTTT
j_call: TRBJ2-1; clone_size: NA; v_call: TRBV4-1; d_call: TRBD2; cdr3_aa: CASSRGLAGVNEQFF; cdr3_nt: TGCGCCAGCAGCCGAGGACTAGCGGGGGTAAATGAGCAGTTCTTC
j_call: TRBJ1-1; clone_size: once; v_call: TRBV28; d_call: NA; cdr3_aa: CASSFRGYDAFF; cdr3_nt: TGTGCCAGCAGTTTTCGAGGGTACGACGCTTTCTTT
j_call: TRBJ2-7; clone_size: NA; v_call: TRBV15; d_call: NA; cdr3_aa: CATSRDASYEQYF; cdr3_nt: TGTGCCACCAGCAGAGATGCGTCCTACGAGCAGTACTTC
j_call: TRBJ2-1; clone_size: NA; v_call: TRBV7-9; d_call: TRBD2; cdr3_aa: CASSQRLAGAYNEQFF; cdr3_nt: TGTGCCAGCAGCCAAAGACTAGCGGGAGCATACAATGAGCAGTTCTTC
j_call: TRBJ1-2; clone_size: NA; v_call: TRBV5-1; d_call: NA; cdr3_aa: CASSLNLNYGYTF; cdr3_nt: TGCGCCAGCAGCTTGAATCTTAACTATGGCTACACCTTC
j_call: TRBJ1-1; clone_size: NA; v_call: TRBV5-1; d_call: TRBD1; cdr3_aa: CASSLLGQGATEAFF; cdr3_nt: TGCGCCAGCAGCTTACTGGGACAGGGGGCAACTGAAGCTTTCTTT
j_call: TRBJ2-2; clone_size: once; v_call: TRBV6-1; d_call: TRBD2; cdr3_aa: CASSEVGGRGRGELFF; cdr3_nt: TGTGCCAGCAGTGAAGTCGGGGGGAGGGGAAGAGGGGAGCTGTTTTTT
j_call: TRBJ2-3; clone_size: NA; v_call: TRBV4-2; d_call: NA; cdr3_aa: CASRKRGRFGDTQYF; cdr3_nt: TGTGCCAGCAGGAAGAGGGGGAGATTTGGAGATACGCAGTATTTT
j_call: TRBJ1-1; clone_size: medium-sized; v_call: TRBV6-1; d_call: TRBD1; cdr3_aa: CASSRGQGYEAFF; cdr3_nt: TGTGCCAGCAGCAGAGGACAGGGCTATGAAGCTTTCTTT
j_call: TRBJ2-1; clone_size: NA; v_call: TRBV10-3; d_call: NA; cdr3_aa: CAISEGVAGGYNEQFF; cdr3_nt: TGTGCCATCAGTGAGGGGGTGGCAGGAGGGTACAATGAGCAGTTCTTC
j_call: TRBJ2-7; clone_size: once; v_call: TRBV7-2; d_call: TRBD2; cdr3_aa: CASSRGTSGSYEQYF; cdr3_nt: TGTGCCAGCAGCCGTGGGACTAGCGGGAGCTACGAGCAGTACTTC
j_call: TRBJ2-2; clone_size: once; v_call: TRBV2; d_call: NA; cdr3_aa: CASSETRRGYTGELFF; cdr3_nt: TGTGCCAGCAGTGAAACGCGTCGGGGGTACACCGGGGAGCTGTTTTTT
j_call: TRBJ2-3; clone_size: NA; v_call: TRBV30; d_call: TRBD2; cdr3_aa: CAWRPGTSGSSTDTQYF; cdr3_nt: TGTGCCTGGAGACCCGGGACTAGCGGCAGTAGCACAGATACGCAGTATTTT
j_call: TRBJ2-7; clone_size: NA; v_call: TRBV2; d_call: NA; cdr3_aa: CASTPGIKQYF; cdr3_nt: TGTGCCAGCACCCCCGGTATCAAGCAGTACTTC
j_call: TRBJ2-7; clone_size: NA; v_call: TRBV29-1; d_call: NA; cdr3_aa: CSVEGGSRDILPYEQYF; cdr3_nt: TGCAGCGTTGAAGGTGGAAGTCGGGACATTCTTCCCTACGAGCAGTACTTC
j_call: TRBJ2-7; clone_size: NA; v_call: TRBV11-3; d_call: NA; cdr3_aa: CASSLDLPRGHEQYF; cdr3_nt: TGTGCCAGCAGCTTAGATCTACCCAGGGGACACGAGCAGTACTTC
j_call: TRBJ1-2; clone_size: NA; v_call: TRBV18; d_call: NA; cdr3_aa: CASSPSVYSRSYGYTF; cdr3_nt: TGTGCCAGCTCACCGTCGGTATACAGCCGGTCCTATGGCTACACCTTC
j_call: TRBJ1-5; clone_size: once; v_call: TRBV28; d_call: NA; cdr3_aa: CASSLTRNQPQHF; cdr3_nt: TGTGCCAGCAGTTTAACCCGGAATCAGCCCCAGCATTTT